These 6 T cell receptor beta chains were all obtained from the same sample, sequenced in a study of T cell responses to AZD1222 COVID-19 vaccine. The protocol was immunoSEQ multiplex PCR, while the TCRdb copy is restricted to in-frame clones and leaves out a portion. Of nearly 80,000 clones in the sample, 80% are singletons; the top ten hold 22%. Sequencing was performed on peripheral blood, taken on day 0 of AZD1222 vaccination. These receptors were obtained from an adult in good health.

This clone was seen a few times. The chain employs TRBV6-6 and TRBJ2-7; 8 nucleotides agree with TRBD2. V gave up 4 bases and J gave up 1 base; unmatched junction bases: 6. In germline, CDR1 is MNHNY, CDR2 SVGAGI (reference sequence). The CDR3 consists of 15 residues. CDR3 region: CASSLRLAGSYEQYF. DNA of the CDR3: TGTGCCAGCAGTTTACGTTTAGCGGGGTCCTACGAGCAGTACTTC.

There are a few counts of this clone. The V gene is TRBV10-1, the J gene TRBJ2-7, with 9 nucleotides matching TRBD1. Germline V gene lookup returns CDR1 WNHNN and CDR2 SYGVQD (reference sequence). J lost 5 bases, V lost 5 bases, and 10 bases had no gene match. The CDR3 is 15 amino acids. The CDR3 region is CASSNAGTGLNEQYF. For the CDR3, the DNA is TGCGCCAGCAGTAACGCAGGGACAGGGCTCAACGAGCAGTACTTC.

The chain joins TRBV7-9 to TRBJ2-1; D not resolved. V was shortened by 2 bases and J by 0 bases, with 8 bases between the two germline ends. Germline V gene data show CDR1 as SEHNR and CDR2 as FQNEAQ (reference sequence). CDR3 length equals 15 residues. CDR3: CASSLSGPSYNEQFF. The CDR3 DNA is TGTGCCAGCAGCTTATCAGGACCCTCCTACAATGAGCAGTTCTTC.

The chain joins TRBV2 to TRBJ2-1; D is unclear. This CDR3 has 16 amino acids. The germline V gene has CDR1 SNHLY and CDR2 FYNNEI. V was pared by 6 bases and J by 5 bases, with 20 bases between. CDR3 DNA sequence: TGTGCCAGCAGCCGGCTCAATCTCCGATCCGACAATGAGCAGTTCTTC. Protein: CASSRLNLRSDNEQFF.

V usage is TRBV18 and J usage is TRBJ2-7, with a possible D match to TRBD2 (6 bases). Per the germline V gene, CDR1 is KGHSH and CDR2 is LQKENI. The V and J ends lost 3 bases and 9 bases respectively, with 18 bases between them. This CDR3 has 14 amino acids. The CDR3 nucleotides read TGTGCCAGCTCACCCGAGCGGGTCGGCAGTTGGCAGTACTTC. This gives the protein CASSPERVGSWQYF.

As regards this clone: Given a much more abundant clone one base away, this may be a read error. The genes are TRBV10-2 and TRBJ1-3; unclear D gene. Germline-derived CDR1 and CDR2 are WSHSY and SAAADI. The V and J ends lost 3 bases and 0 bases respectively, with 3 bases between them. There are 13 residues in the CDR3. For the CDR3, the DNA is TGCGCCAGCAGTGAAAACTCTGGAAACACCATATATTTT. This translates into CASSENSGNTIYF.